This T cell receptor (beta chain) was recorded in a study of T-cell reconstitution after alpha-beta-depleted transplantation in children. Study outcomes and limitations: One year after transplant, T-cell counts and diversity came mostly from newly produced T cells. It was surviving recipient T cells and thymic progenitors that gave some patients high TCRbeta diversity at day 60. Where alpha-beta T cells came from about two months after transplant was reportedly several hundred expanded graft clones.

V lost 3 bases to trimming and J lost 2 bases; unmatched junction nucleotides: 3. There are 14 residues in the CDR3. From germline, CDR1 is SGHAT and CDR2 FQDESV (reference sequence). This clonotype occurred many times. The target antigen is unknown. The TCRbeta library was prepared with unique molecular identifiers. TCRdb fed the PCR reads into MiXCR, producing one record per CDR3 protein. In the table there are 250,000 to 300,000 distinct CDR3 sequences, almost 8% of which are singletons. This sequence originates from a female patient younger than 10 who had a stem cell transplant for Fanconi anemia, so the T cells may come from the graft donor. V gene TRBV11-1 combines with J gene TRBJ1-2; the match to TRBD1 covers 7 bases. The input for sequencing was peripheral blood, taken 360 days after TCRalphabeta/CD19-depleted stem cell transplant. This CDR3 is CASSFSDRNYGYTF. In DNA form, the CDR3 reads TGTGCCAGCAGCTTCTCGGACAGGAACTATGGCTACACCTTC.